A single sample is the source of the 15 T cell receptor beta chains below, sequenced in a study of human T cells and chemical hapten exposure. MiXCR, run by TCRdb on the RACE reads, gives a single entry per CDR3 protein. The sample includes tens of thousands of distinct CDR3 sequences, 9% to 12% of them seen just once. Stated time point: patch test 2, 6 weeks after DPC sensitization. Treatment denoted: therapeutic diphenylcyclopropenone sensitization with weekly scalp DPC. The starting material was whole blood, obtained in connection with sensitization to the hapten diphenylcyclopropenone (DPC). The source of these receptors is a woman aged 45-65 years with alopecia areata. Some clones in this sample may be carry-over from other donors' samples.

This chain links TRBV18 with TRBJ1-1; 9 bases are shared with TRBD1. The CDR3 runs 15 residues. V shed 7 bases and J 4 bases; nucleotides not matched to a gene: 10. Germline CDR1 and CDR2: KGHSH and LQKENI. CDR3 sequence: CASLPGQGGGTEAFF. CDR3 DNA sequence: TGTGCCAGCTTACCGGGACAGGGAGGGGGCACTGAAGCTTTCTTT. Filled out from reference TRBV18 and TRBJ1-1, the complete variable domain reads NAGVMQNPRHLVRRRGQEARLRCSPMKGHSHVYWYRQLPEEGLKFMVYLQKENIIDESGMPKERFSAEFPKEGPSILRIQQVVRGDSAAYFCASLPGQGGGTEAFFGQGTRLTVV.

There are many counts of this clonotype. CDR3 DNA: TGTGCCAGCAGTTTAAAGAAGACGGGACGTACCCAAGAGACCCAGTACTTC. Translating gives CASSLKKTGRTQETQYF. The genes are TRBV12-3 or TRBV12-4 and TRBJ2-5; either TRBD1 or TRBD2 may fit D (5 bases each). The CDR3 runs to 17 residues. Trimming cost V 2 bases and J 1 base, with 17 bases left between them.

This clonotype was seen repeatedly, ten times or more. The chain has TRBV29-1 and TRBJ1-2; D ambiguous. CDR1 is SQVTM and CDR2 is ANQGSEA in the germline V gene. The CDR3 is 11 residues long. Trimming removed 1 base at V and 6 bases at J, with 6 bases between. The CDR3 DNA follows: TGCAGCGTTGAAGCGGGGAATGGCTACACCTTC. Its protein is CSVEAGNGYTF. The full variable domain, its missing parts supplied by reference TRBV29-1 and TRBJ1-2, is SAVISQKPSRDICQRGTSLTIQCQVDSQVTMMFWYRQQPGQSLTLIATANQGSEATYESGFVIDKFPISRPNLTFSTLTVSNMSPEDSSIYLCSVEAGNGYTFGSGTRLTVV.

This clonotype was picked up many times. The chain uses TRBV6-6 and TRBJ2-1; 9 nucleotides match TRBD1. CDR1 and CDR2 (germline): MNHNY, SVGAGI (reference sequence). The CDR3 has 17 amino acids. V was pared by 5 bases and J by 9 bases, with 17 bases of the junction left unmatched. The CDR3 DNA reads TGTGCCAGCAGTCGTACAGCCAGGGACAGGGCTGGGGGTGAGCAGTTCTTC. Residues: CASSRTARDRAGGEQFF.

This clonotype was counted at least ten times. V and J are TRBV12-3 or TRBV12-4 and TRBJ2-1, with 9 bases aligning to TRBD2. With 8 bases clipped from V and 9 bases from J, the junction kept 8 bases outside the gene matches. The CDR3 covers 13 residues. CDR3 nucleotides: TGTGCCAGCGGGGTAGCGGGAGTACCTGAGCAGTTCTTC. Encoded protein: CASGVAGVPEQFF.

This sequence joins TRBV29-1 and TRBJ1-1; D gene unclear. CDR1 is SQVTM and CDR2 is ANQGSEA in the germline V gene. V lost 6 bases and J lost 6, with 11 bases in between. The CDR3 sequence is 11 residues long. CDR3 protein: CSVADTSEAFF. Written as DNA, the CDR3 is TGCAGCGTGGCCGACACCTCTGAAGCTTTCTTT.

The CDR3 nucleotides are TGCAGCGTTGAAGTCGTGCAGGGAAGTAGGGATGGCTACACCTTC. Amino acids: CSVEVVQGSRDGYTF. V gene TRBV29-1 combines with J gene TRBJ1-2, with TRBD1 as a possible D gene (5 bases). The CDR3 contains 15 residues. Trimming removed 1 base from V and 6 bases from J, with 18 bases in between. CDR1 and CDR2 from the germline V gene are SQVTM and ANQGSEA.

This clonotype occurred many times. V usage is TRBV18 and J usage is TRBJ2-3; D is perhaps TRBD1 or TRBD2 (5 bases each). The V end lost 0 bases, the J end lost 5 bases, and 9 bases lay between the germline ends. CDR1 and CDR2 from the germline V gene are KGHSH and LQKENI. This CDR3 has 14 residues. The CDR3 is CASSPPGPGDTQYF. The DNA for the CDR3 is TGTGCCAGCTCACCACCGGGACCGGGAGATACGCAGTATTTT.

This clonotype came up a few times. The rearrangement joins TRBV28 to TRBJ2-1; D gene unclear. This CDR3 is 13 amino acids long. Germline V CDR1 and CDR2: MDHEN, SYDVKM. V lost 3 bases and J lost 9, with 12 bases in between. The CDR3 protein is CASSFLGNGEQFF. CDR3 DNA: TGTGCCAGCAGTTTTCTAGGGAACGGTGAGCAGTTCTTC.

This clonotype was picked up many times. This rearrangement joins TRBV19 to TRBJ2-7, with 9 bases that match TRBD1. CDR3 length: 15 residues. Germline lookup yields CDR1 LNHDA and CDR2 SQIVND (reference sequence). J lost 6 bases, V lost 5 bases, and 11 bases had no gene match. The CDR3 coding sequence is TGTGCCAGTAGTCACACCGGACAGGGGCCCCTCGAGCAGTACTTC. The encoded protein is CASSHTGQGPLEQYF.

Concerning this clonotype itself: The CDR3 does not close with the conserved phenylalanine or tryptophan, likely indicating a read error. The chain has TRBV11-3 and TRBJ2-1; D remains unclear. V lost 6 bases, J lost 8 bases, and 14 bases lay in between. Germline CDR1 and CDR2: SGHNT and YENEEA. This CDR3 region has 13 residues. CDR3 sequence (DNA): TGTGCCAGCAGACGACACGCCGGAGATGAGCAGTTCTCC. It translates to CASRRHAGDEQFS.

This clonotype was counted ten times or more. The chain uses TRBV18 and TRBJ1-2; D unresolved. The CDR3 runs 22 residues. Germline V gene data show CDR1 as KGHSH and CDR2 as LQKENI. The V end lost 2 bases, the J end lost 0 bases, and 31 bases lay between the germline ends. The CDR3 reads CASSPGATPDPSSYLTNYGYTF. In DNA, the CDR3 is TGTGCCAGCTCACCAGGAGCCACCCCGGACCCAAGCTCCTACCTTACTAACTATGGCTACACCTTC.

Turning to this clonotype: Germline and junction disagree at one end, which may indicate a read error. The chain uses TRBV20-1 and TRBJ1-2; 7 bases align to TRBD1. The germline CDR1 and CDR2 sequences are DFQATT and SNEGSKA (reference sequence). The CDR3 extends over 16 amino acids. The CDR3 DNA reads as TGCAGTGCTCCCGTGGACAGGCCCGCTGGGGTAGATGGCTACATCTTC. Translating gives CSAPVDRPAGVDGYIF.

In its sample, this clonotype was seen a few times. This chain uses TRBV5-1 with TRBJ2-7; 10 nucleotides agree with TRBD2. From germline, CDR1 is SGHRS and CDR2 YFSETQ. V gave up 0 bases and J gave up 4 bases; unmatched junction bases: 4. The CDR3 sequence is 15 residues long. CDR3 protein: CASSLASSGRYEQYF. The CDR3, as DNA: TGCGCCAGCAGCTTGGCCTCTAGCGGGAGATACGAGCAGTACTTC.

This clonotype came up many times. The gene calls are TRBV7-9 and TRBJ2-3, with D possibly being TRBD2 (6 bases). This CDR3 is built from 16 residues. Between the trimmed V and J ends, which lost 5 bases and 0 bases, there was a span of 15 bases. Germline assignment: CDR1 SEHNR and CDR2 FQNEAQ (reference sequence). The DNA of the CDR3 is TGTGCCAGCAGCGCACGGGACTCATCTAGCACAGATACGCAGTATTTT. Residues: CASSARDSSSTDTQYF.